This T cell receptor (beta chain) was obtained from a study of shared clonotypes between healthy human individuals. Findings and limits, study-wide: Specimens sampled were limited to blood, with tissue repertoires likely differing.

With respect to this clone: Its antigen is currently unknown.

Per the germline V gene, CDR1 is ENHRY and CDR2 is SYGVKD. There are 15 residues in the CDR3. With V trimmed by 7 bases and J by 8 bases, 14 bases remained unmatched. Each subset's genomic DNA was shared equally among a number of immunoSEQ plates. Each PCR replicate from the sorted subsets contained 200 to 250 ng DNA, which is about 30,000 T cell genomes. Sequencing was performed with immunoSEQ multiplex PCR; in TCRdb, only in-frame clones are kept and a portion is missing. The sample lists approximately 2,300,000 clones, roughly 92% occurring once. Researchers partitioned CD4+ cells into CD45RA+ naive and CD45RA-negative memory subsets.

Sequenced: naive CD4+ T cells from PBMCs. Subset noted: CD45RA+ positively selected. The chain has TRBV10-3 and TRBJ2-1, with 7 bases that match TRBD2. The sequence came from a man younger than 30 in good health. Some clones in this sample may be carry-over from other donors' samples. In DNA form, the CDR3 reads TGTGCCATCACTAGCGGCCGAGATTTTGGGGATGAGCAGTTCTTC. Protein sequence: CAITSGRDFGDEQFF.